This paragraph reports one T cell receptor beta chain. Antigen unknown. These data belong to a study of T cell responses to AZD1222 COVID-19 vaccine. Findings of the study overall: The donor cohort was predominantly white British with a female majority, and clonal diversity may have been underestimated.

Trimming took off 7 bases at V and 4 bases at J, with 16 bases between the two ends. Germline CDR1 LNHDA, CDR2 SQIVND (reference sequence). This CDR3 is 14 amino acids long. Sequencing was performed with immunoSEQ multiplex PCR; in TCRdb, only in-frame clones are kept and a portion is missing. The sample yields some 130,000 clones, roughly 93% seen once. The specimen was peripheral blood, collected 28 days after the second AZD1222 dose. This clonotype was obtained from an adult who received the AZD1222 COVID-19 vaccine. The V and J genes are TRBV19 and TRBJ1-2, with D uncertain. CDR3 in DNA: TGTGCCAGTACTTTCCGGGCGGAGGGCTATGGCTACACCTTC. Translating gives CASTFRAEGYGYTF.